What follows are 10 T cell receptor beta chains derived from one specimen sequenced in a study of shared clonotypes between healthy human individuals. The protocol was immunoSEQ multiplex PCR, while the TCRdb copy is restricted to in-frame clones and leaves out a portion. This sample has about 700,000 clones, with about 91% found just once. Terminally differentiated effector memory CD45RA+ cells were excluded from the naive CD8 cells, which were CD45RO-negative and positively selected for CCR7. The specimen sequenced was naive CD8+ T cells sorted from blood. Receptor source: a man between 25 and 39 years old in good health.

Regarding this clone: Other DNA sequences in this sample translate to the same CDR3. The rearrangement links TRBV6-5 to TRBJ2-2; D ambiguous. The germline V gene encodes CDR1 MNHEY and CDR2 SVGAGI. Trimming pared 2 bases from V and 1 base from J, leaving 5 bases between. The CDR3 totals 14 residues. This chain's CDR3 is CASSYGLNTGELFF. As DNA, the CDR3 is TGTGCCAGCAGTTACGGGCTGAACACCGGGGAGCTGTTTTTT.

CDR3 nucleotide sequence: TGTGCCAGCAGCCCAGATAGCTTTAGTGAGCAGTTCTTC. Encoded protein: CASSPDSFSEQFF. The chain couples TRBV7-6 to TRBJ2-1; D is ambiguous. CDR1 is SGHVS and CDR2 is FNYEAQ in the germline V gene. Trimming removed 5 bases from V and 9 bases from J, with 14 bases in between. The CDR3 is 13 residues long. The complete variable domain, with remaining parts taken from reference TRBV7-6 and TRBJ2-1, reads GAGVSQSPRYKVTKRGQDVALRCDPISGHVSLYWYRQALGQGPEFLTYFNYEAQQDKSGLPNDRFSAERPEGSISTLTIQRTEQRDSAMYRCASSPDSFSEQFFGPGTRLTVL.

The V call is TRBV7-2, the J call TRBJ2-1; D ambiguous. The germline V and J ends were trimmed by 5 bases and 4 bases, with 9 bases remaining between them. Germline V CDR1 and CDR2: SGHTA, FQGNSA. The CDR3 totals 13 residues. CDR3 in DNA: TGTGCCAGCAGCATTTGGGTGTACAATGAGCAGTTCTTC. Its translation: CASSIWVYNEQFF.

V usage is TRBV4-1 and J usage is TRBJ2-7; weak D call: TRBD2 (5 bases). The CDR3 loop spans 15 amino acids. Germline loops: CDR1 MGHRA, CDR2 YSYEKL. V was pared by 0 bases and J by 3 bases, with 12 bases between. The CDR3: CASSQDQRNYYEQYF. The CDR3, as DNA: TGCGCCAGCAGCCAAGATCAGCGGAATTACTACGAGCAGTACTTC.

The chain links TRBV29-1 to TRBJ2-1, with 15 nucleotides matching TRBD2. Unmatched junction bases numbered 6, after V lost 3 bases and J lost 3 bases. The CDR3 spans 17 residues. CDR1 is SQVTM and CDR2 is ANQGSEA in the germline V gene. In DNA, the CDR3 is TGCAGCGTTGACGGACTAGCGGGGGGGGCTCACTACAATGAGCAGTTCTTC. This gives the protein CSVDGLAGGAHYNEQFF.

The rearrangement joins TRBV6-5 to TRBJ2-3; no clear D. There are 14 residues in the CDR3. Per germline, CDR1 MNHEY and CDR2 SVGAGI. Trimming left V 2 bases short and J 0 bases short, with 6 bases between. This CDR3 reads CASSYETSTDTQYF. CDR3 nucleotides: TGTGCCAGCAGTTACGAGACTAGCACAGATACGCAGTATTTT.

The chain links TRBV28 to TRBJ2-7; 9 bases are a match to TRBD2. The CDR3 sequence is 15 residues long. Trimming removed 5 bases from V and 3 bases from J; junction bases left unmatched: 8. CDR1 is MDHEN and CDR2 is SYDVKM in the germline V gene. CDR3 protein: CASSKGTSLIYEQYF. DNA for the CDR3: TGTGCCAGCAGTAAAGGGACTAGCCTGATCTACGAGCAGTACTTC.

The V call is TRBV27, the J call TRBJ2-7, with D unresolved. The CDR3 contains 13 residues. The V gene lost 3 bases and the J gene lost 4 bases, with 10 bases spanning the gap. The germline gives CDR1 MNHEY, CDR2 SMNVEV (reference sequence). CDR3: CASSLLERYEQYF. The CDR3 region has the DNA TGTGCCAGCAGTTTGCTAGAAAGGTACGAGCAGTACTTC.

A note on this clone: A much larger clone differs by one base, so this may be a read error. The chain joins TRBV6-4 to TRBJ2-3; 9 bases line up with TRBD2. The CDR3 contains 14 residues. The germline V gene encodes CDR1 MRHNA and CDR2 SNTAGT. V shed 10 bases, J shed 0 bases, and the junction held 5 bases outside the gene matches. CDR3 amino acids: CANSTSGSTDTQYF. CDR3 DNA: TGTGCCAACAGCACTAGCGGGAGCACAGATACGCAGTATTTT.

The V and J genes are TRBV10-1 and TRBJ2-5, with 8 bases lining up with TRBD2. The CDR3 consists of 15 residues. V shed 7 bases, J shed 5 bases, and the junction held 12 bases outside the gene matches. Per germline, CDR1 WNHNN and CDR2 SYGVQD (reference sequence). CDR3 sequence: CASTGRWTSMETQYF. The CDR3 DNA is TGCGCCAGCACCGGCCGGTGGACTAGCATGGAGACCCAGTACTTC.